This T cell receptor (beta chain) was profiled in a study of blood T cell repertoires in COVID-19. Overall study context: Collection of acute and convalescent COVID-19 samples took place in the United States, Italy and Spain. T cells, B-cell-depleted T cells, or PBMCs provided the cDNA or gDNA that served as material.

Per the study methods: Nucleated cell number was recorded as an estimate derived from reference gene primer amplification. Using immunoSEQ multiplex PCR, the repertoire was profiled, and TCRdb retains in-frame clones only, with some absent. D and trimming come from the DNA, and the V and J calls and clone size come from that table. The sample has under 200,000 clones, approximately 83% seen once. The sequenced sample consisted of peripheral blood. The sequence derives from a man between 65 and 79 years old who had recovered from COVID-19.

The CDR3 loop is CATSPGLATAEQYF. CDR3 nucleotide sequence: TGTGCCACCAGTCCGGGACTAGCTACGGCCGAGCAGTACTTC. The chain combines TRBV24-1 with TRBJ2-7; TRBD2 matches 9 bases. V lost 6 bases and J lost 6; bases outside the gene matches: 8. The CDR3 runs 14 residues. The germline V gene encodes CDR1 KGHDR and CDR2 SFDVKD.